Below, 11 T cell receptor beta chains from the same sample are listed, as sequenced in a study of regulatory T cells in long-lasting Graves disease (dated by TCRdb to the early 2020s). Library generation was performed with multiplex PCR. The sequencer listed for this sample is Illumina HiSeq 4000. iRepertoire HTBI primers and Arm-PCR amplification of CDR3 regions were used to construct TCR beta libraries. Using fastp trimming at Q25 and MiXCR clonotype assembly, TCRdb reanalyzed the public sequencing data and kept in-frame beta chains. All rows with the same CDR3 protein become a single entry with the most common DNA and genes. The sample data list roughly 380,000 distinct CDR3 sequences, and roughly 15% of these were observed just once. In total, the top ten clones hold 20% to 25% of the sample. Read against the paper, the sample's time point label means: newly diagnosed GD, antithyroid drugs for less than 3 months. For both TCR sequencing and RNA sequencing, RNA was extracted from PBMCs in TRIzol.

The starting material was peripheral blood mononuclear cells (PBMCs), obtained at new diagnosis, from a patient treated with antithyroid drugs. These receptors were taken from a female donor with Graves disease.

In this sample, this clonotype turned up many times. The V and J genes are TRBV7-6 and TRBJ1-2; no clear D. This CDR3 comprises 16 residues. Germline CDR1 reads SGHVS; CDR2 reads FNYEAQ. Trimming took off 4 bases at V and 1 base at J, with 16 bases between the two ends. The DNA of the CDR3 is TGTGCCAGCAGCTCGCGCAGTGCAGGCCTTAACTATGGCTACACCTTC. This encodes CASSSRSAGLNYGYTF. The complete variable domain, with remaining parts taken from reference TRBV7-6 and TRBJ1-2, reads GAGVSQSPRYKVTKRGQDVALRCDPISGHVSLYWYRQALGQGPEFLTYFNYEAQQDKSGLPNDRFSAERPEGSISTLTIQRTEQRDSAMYRCASSSRSAGLNYGYTFGSGTRLTVV.

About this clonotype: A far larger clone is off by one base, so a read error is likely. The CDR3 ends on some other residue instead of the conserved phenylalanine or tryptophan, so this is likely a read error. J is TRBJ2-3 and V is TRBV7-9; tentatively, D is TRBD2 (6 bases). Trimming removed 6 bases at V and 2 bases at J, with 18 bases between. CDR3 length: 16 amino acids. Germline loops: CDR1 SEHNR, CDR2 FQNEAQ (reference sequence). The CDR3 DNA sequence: TGTGCCAGCAGTCCCGGGACTGGCACTTACACAGATACGCAGTATTAT. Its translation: CASSPGTGTYTDTQYY.

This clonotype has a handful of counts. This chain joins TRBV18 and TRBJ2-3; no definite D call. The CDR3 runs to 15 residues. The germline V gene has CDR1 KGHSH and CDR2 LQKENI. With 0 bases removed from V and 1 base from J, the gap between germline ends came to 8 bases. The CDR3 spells CASSPPVVGTDTQYF. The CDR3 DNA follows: TGTGCCAGCTCACCACCGGTCGTAGGCACAGATACGCAGTATTTT.

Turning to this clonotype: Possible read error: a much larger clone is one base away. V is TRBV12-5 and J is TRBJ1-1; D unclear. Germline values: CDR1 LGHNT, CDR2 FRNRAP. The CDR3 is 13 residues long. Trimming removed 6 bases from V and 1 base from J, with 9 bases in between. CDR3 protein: CASGFTTNTEAFF. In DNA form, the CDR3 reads TGTGCTAGTGGCTTCACTACGAACACTGAAGCTTTCTTT.

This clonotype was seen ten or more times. The CDR3 spells CASSATVNTEAFF. CDR3 in DNA: TGTGCCAGCAGCGCAACAGTGAACACTGAAGCTTTCTTT. The rearrangement joins TRBV7-2 to TRBJ1-1; D is unresolved. The CDR3 has 13 residues. The V gene's germline CDR1 is SGHTA and CDR2 FQGNSA. V lost 5 bases and J lost 0, with 7 bases in between.

The chain's CDR3 is CATSSTSNEKLFF. The CDR3 DNA reads as TGTGCCACCAGTTCCACCTCTAATGAAAAACTGTTTTTT. The rearrangement uses TRBV24-1 and TRBJ1-4; D unresolved. Germline V gene sequence: CDR1 KGHDR, CDR2 SFDVKD. Trimming left V 6 bases short and J 3 bases short, with 7 bases between. This CDR3 has 13 residues.

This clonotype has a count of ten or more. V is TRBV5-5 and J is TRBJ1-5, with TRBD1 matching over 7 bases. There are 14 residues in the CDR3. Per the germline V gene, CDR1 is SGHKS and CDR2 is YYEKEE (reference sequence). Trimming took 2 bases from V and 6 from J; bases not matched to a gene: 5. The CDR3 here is CASSFGRGGQPQHF. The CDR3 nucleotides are TGTGCCAGCAGCTTCGGCAGGGGGGGTCAGCCCCAGCATTTT.

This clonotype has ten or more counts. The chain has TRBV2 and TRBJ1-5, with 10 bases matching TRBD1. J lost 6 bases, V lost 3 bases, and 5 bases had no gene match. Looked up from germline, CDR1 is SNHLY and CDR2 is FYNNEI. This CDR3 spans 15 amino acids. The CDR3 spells CASSEGTGVVQPQHF. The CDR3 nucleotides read TGTGCCAGCAGTGAGGGGACAGGGGTCGTTCAGCCCCAGCATTTT.

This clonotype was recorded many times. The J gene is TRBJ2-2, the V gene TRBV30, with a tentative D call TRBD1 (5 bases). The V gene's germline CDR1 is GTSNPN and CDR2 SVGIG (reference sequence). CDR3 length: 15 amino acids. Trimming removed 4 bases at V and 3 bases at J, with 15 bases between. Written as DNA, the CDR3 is TGTGCCTGGATTGGCAGGGCCCCTTACACCGGGGAGCTGTTTTTT. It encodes CAWIGRAPYTGELFF.

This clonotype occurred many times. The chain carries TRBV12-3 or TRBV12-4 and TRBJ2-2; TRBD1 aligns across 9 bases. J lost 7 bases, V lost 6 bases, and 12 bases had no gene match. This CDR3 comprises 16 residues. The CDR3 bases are TGTGCCAGCAGCACCCGGGGACAGGGAGGCCTCGGGGAGCTGTTTTTT. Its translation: CASSTRGQGGLGELFF.

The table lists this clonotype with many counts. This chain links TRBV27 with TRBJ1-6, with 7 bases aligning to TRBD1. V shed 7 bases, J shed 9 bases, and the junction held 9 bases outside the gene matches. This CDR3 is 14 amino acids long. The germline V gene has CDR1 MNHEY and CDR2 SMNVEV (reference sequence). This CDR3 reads CASTDRGQGSPLHF. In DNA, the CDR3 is TGTGCCAGCACTGATAGGGGGCAGGGTTCACCCCTCCACTTT.